Listed below are T cell receptor beta chains from one sample, sequenced in a study of T-cell memory formation after mild COVID-19. One entry per CDR3 protein, called by TCRdb with MiXCR from the 5' RACE reads. The repertoire holds 300,000 or so distinct CDR3 sequences, 16% seen once, with around 23% in the top ten. Sequences were obtained from PBMCs or a T cell subset sorted from them (not recorded which). Every receptor here comes from a man between 18 and 35 years old who had mild COVID-19 (a few samples of this study predate the infection). Cell type and time point are not known. Both conserved end residues are part of each CDR3. D genes are given only for firm matches. Clone size is not always given. Where it is, it says once, few, many or a class for expanded clones.

J: TRBJ2-5
D: TRBD2
V: TRBV5-1
size: few
DNA: TGCGCCAGCAGCCGGCCACTAGCGGGGAGGCAAGAGACCCAGTACTTC
CDR3: CASSRPLAGRQETQYF

J: TRBJ2-3
D: TRBD2
V: TRBV28
size: NA
DNA: TGTGCCAGCAGTTTAGGGAGCGGGGGGGCCGCAGATACGCAGTATTTT
CDR3: CASSLGSGGAADTQYF

J: TRBJ2-3
D: TRBD1
V: TRBV5-4
size: many
DNA: TGTGCCAGCAGCTCGGGACAGGGGTTTGCTAAGGCGCAGTATTTT
CDR3: CASSSGQGFAKAQYF

J: TRBJ2-1
D: TRBD2
V: TRBV4-1
size: NA
DNA: TGCGCCAGCAGCCAAGAGCCCTCAGCGGGGGTCCTCAATGAGCAGTTCTTC
CDR3: CASSQEPSAGVLNEQFF

J: TRBJ2-5
D: NA
V: TRBV15
size: NA
DNA: TGTGCCACCAGTTTAACAGGCAGGACCCAGTACTTC
CDR3: CATSLTGRTQYF

J: TRBJ1-1
D: NA
V: TRBV5-1
size: NA
DNA: TGCGCCAGCAGCGCAGGGATTATGGGGGGGACTGAAGCTTTCTTT
CDR3: CASSAGIMGGTEAFF

J: TRBJ2-7
D: NA
V: TRBV12-3/TRBV12-4
size: many
DNA: TGTGCCAGCAGTTTAGTAGGGGGGACATACGAGCAGTACTTC
CDR3: CASSLVGGTYEQYF

J: TRBJ2-1
D: NA
V: TRBV6-6
size: few
DNA: TGTGCCAGCCGAAAAGTTGTCGGGCGGGGGCAGTTCTTC
CDR3: CASRKVVGRGQFF

J: TRBJ1-4
D: NA
V: TRBV6-9
size: NA
DNA: TGTGCCAGCGCAGGCCTCAATGAAAAACTGTTTTTT
CDR3: CASAGLNEKLFF

J: TRBJ2-3
D: TRBD1
V: TRBV29-1
size: few
DNA: TGCAGCGCCGGACAGGGGGCTAGCACAGATACGCAGTATTTT
CDR3: CSAGQGASTDTQYF

J: TRBJ2-5
D: TRBD2
V: TRBV2
size: NA
DNA: TGTGCCAGCAGTGAAACTAGCGGGGCGTACTTC
CDR3: CASSETSGAYF

J: TRBJ1-6
D: NA
V: TRBV18
size: few
DNA: TGTGCCAGCTCACCCGGGACTCTGGGGGTTAGTTCACCCCTCCACTTT
CDR3: CASSPGTLGVSSPLHF

J: TRBJ1-4
D: TRBD1
V: TRBV7-9
size: NA
DNA: TGTGCCAGCAGCCCCGGACAGGTTTCAACTAATGAAAAACTGTTTTTT
CDR3: CASSPGQVSTNEKLFF

J: TRBJ2-7
D: NA
V: TRBV29-1
size: few
DNA: TGCAGCGTGTGGGGGACCTACGAGCAGTACTTC
CDR3: CSVWGTYEQYF

J: TRBJ2-3
D: TRBD2
V: TRBV7-2
size: NA
DNA: TGTGCCAGCAGCTCGACGTCAACTAGCGGGGACACAGATACGCAGTATTTT
CDR3: CASSSTSTSGDTDTQYF

J: TRBJ2-3
D: NA
V: TRBV5-1
size: many
DNA: TGCGCCAGCAGCTTAAGGCCAGGGAGCACAGATACGCAGTATTTT
CDR3: CASSLRPGSTDTQYF

J: TRBJ1-2
D: TRBD1
V: TRBV5-1
size: NA
DNA: TGCGCCAGCAGCTTCGGGACAGGGGGCGTGTTCCACTATGGCTACACCTTC
CDR3: CASSFGTGGVFHYGYTF

J: TRBJ2-1
D: NA
V: TRBV12-3/TRBV12-4
size: NA
DNA: TGTGCCAGCAGTTTTGCACAGGTAAATGAGCAGTTCTTC
CDR3: CASSFAQVNEQFF

J: TRBJ1-1
D: NA
V: TRBV3-1
size: NA
DNA: TGTGCCAGCAGCCAAGCGGGGACAACCTCGAACACTGAAGCTTTCTTT
CDR3: CASSQAGTTSNTEAFF

J: TRBJ2-5
D: NA
V: TRBV15
size: many
DNA: TGTGCCACCAGCAGAGGTGTTACGTACCAAGAGACCCAGTACTTC
CDR3: CATSRGVTYQETQYF

J: TRBJ2-3
D: TRBD2
V: TRBV18
size: many
DNA: TGTGCCAGCTCCGGGACTAGCGGGGCGGCCGATACGCAGTATTTT
CDR3: CASSGTSGAADTQYF

J: TRBJ2-7
D: NA
V: TRBV5-6
size: NA
DNA: TGTGCCAGCAGCTTCTGGAGGAGCCCCCACGAGCAGTACTTC
CDR3: CASSFWRSPHEQYF

J: TRBJ2-7
D: NA
V: TRBV10-3
size: NA
DNA: TGTGCCATAGCCGTGGGGAACTACGAGCAGTACTTC
CDR3: CAIAVGNYEQYF

J: TRBJ2-7
D: TRBD1
V: TRBV7-9
size: NA
DNA: TGTGCCAGCAGCCCTGGGCCGGGACAGGGGGCTGGGTACTTC
CDR3: CASSPGPGQGAGYF

J: TRBJ2-1
D: NA
V: TRBV5-4
size: many
DNA: TGTGCCAGCAGCTTGGGGCCCGACAATGAGCAGTTCTTC
CDR3: CASSLGPDNEQFF

J: TRBJ1-1
D: TRBD1
V: TRBV7-6
size: NA
DNA: TGTGCCAGCAGCTTAAACGGACAGGGGATGAACACTGAAGCTTTCTTT
CDR3: CASSLNGQGMNTEAFF

J: TRBJ1-1
D: NA
V: TRBV4-1
size: few
DNA: TGCGCCAGCAGCCAAGATCAGTTCGGGGTCGCCGAAGCTTTCTTT
CDR3: CASSQDQFGVAEAFF

J: TRBJ1-4
D: NA
V: TRBV24-1
size: NA
DNA: TGTGCCACCAGTGATTCAAGAGACCTTGGGGGAAAACTGTTTTTT
CDR3: CATSDSRDLGGKLFF

J: TRBJ2-2
D: NA
V: TRBV12-3/TRBV12-4
size: few
DNA: TGTGCCAGCAGACGTACAGGGCTTGGCACCGGGGAGCTGTTTTTT
CDR3: CASRRTGLGTGELFF

J: TRBJ2-5
D: NA
V: TRBV6-5
size: many
DNA: TGTGCCAGCAGTGGTTCGTCGGAGACCCAGTACTTC
CDR3: CASSGSSETQYF

J: TRBJ1-5
D: NA
V: TRBV20-1
size: few
DNA: TGCAGTGCTAGAGTTGGCTTGGGCAATCAGCCCCAGCATTTT
CDR3: CSARVGLGNQPQHF

J: TRBJ2-1
D: TRBD2
V: TRBV11-3
size: few
DNA: TGTGCCAGCAGCTTAGCGGGGGGGCAGGGCTACAATGAGCAGTTCTTC
CDR3: CASSLAGGQGYNEQFF

J: TRBJ2-7
D: NA
V: TRBV30
size: NA
DNA: TGTGCCTGGGTCTCCGGGGCCCCCTACGAGCAGTACTTC
CDR3: CAWVSGAPYEQYF

J: TRBJ2-7
D: NA
V: TRBV5-1
size: many
DNA: TGCGCCAGCAGCTTGGCCGTAAGGGGTCGGGAGCAGTACTTC
CDR3: CASSLAVRGREQYF

J: TRBJ1-5
D: NA
V: TRBV4-3
size: NA
DNA: TGCGCCAGCAGCCAAGATCGGATTCAGCCCCAGCATTTT
CDR3: CASSQDRIQPQHF

J: TRBJ2-3
D: NA
V: TRBV9
size: NA
DNA: TGTGCCAGCAGCGCAGCAGGCGGGCGGGGCACAGATACGCAGTATTTT
CDR3: CASSAAGGRGTDTQYF

J: TRBJ2-5
D: NA
V: TRBV4-3
size: many
DNA: TGCGCCAGCAGCCTTACCGATTCGGGGACCCAGTACTTC
CDR3: CASSLTDSGTQYF

J: TRBJ2-3
D: NA
V: TRBV6-6
size: few
DNA: TGTGCCAGCATCTCCCGGACAGACAGAGATACGCAGTATTTT
CDR3: CASISRTDRDTQYF

J: TRBJ1-6
D: NA
V: TRBV6-1
size: NA
DNA: TGTGCCAGCAGTGAAGCTTCGGACCTCCACTTT
CDR3: CASSEASDLHF

J: TRBJ1-1
D: TRBD1
V: TRBV12-3/TRBV12-4
size: NA
DNA: TGTGCCAGCAGGATATACAGGGGGCGGGAAGCTTTCTTT
CDR3: CASRIYRGREAFF

J: TRBJ2-3
D: NA
V: TRBV12-3/TRBV12-4
size: few
DNA: TGTGCCAGTGCGCGGACAGATACGCAGTATTTT
CDR3: CASARTDTQYF

J: TRBJ1-2
D: TRBD1
V: TRBV4-1
size: NA
DNA: TGCGCCAGCAGCCAGTTGACAGGGATCTATGGCTACACCTTC
CDR3: CASSQLTGIYGYTF

J: TRBJ2-4
D: NA
V: TRBV24-1
size: few
DNA: TGTGCCACCAGTGAAACCGGGGCATCCAAAAACATTCAGTACTTC
CDR3: CATSETGASKNIQYF

J: TRBJ1-6
D: NA
V: TRBV7-9
size: few
DNA: TGTGCCAGCAGCTCGTGGCGGGGGACAAGATCACCCCTCCACTTT
CDR3: CASSSWRGTRSPLHF

J: TRBJ2-6
D: NA
V: TRBV7-2
size: few
DNA: TGTGCCAGCAGCTCGGTAGTGGAGGACGTCCTGACTTTC
CDR3: CASSSVVEDVLTF

J: TRBJ2-3
D: TRBD1
V: TRBV10-3
size: NA
DNA: TGTGCCATCAGTGTTGACAGGGAGGATACGCAGTATTTT
CDR3: CAISVDREDTQYF

J: TRBJ1-3
D: NA
V: TRBV6-2/TRBV6-3
size: NA
DNA: TGTGCCAGCAGTTACGCCGGACCAGGAAACACCATATATTTT
CDR3: CASSYAGPGNTIYF

J: TRBJ1-2
D: TRBD1
V: TRBV10-3
size: few
DNA: TGTGCCACTTACAGGGGCGGTGGAGGCTACACCTTC
CDR3: CATYRGGGGYTF

J: TRBJ2-7
D: TRBD2
V: TRBV6-2/TRBV6-3
size: NA
DNA: TGTGCCAGCAGTTCGGGATGGGCGGGACTAGCGGCATACGAGCAGTACTTC
CDR3: CASSSGWAGLAAYEQYF

J: TRBJ2-3
D: TRBD2
V: TRBV4-2
size: few
DNA: TGTGCCAGCAGCCAAGCGAGCGGGGTGATGGATACGCAGTATTTT
CDR3: CASSQASGVMDTQYF

J: TRBJ2-2
D: NA
V: TRBV2
size: NA
DNA: TGTGCCAGCACGAGGCAGACCGGGGAGCTGTTTTTT
CDR3: CASTRQTGELFF

J: TRBJ1-2
D: NA
V: TRBV6-6
size: few
DNA: TGTGCCAGCAGTTACTCGAGTAGTACTAGGTTTTTGGGCTATGGCTACACCTTC
CDR3: CASSYSSSTRFLGYGYTF

J: TRBJ2-5
D: NA
V: TRBV5-1
size: many
DNA: TGCGCCAGCAGCTGGGGACGTAGCCTTGAGACCCAGTACTTC
CDR3: CASSWGRSLETQYF